This T cell receptor (beta chain) was recorded in a study of long-term antiretroviral therapy in people with HIV. Study-level information: The oldest samples precede the 2015 immediate-ART recommendation by about a decade.

The CDR3 contains 16 residues. The ends were cut back, 3 bases at V and 1 base at J, with 16 bases in the middle. Germline V lookup: CDR1 KGHSH, CDR2 LQKENI. With survey level as its setting, the immunoSEQ assay was v3.0. Some clones are missing from TCRdb's copy, which holds only in-frame ones; the method was immunoSEQ multiplex PCR. The sample contains roughly 30,000 clones, about 85% of which appear only once. The input for sequencing was unsorted PBMCs, taken 4.8 to 5 years after starting antiretroviral therapy. This rearrangement joins TRBV18 to TRBJ2-7; D may be TRBD1 (6 bases). This TCR came from a man aged 40-49 years with HIV. The CDR3 is CASSPRRQVASYEQYF. The CDR3 DNA follows: TGTGCCAGCTCACCCAGAAGACAGGTAGCTTCCTACGAGCAGTACTTC.